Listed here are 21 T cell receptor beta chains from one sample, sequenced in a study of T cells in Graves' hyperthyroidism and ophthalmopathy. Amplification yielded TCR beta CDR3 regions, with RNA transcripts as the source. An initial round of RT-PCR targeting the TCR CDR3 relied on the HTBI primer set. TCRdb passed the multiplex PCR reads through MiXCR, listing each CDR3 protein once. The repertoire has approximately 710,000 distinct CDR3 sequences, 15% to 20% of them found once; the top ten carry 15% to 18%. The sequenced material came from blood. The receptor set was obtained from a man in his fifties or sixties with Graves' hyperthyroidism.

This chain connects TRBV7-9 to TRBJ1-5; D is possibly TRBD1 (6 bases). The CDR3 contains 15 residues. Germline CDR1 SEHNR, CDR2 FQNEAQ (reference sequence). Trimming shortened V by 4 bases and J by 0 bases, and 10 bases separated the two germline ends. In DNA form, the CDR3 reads TGTGCCAGCAGCTCAGGACAGTTTAGCAATCAGCCCCAGCATTTT. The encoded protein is CASSSGQFSNQPQHF.

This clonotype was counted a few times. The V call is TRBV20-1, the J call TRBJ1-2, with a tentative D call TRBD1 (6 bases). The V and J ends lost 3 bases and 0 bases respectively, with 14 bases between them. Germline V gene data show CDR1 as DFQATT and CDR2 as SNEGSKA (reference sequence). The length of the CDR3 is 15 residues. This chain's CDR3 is CSASLRGGSNYGYTF. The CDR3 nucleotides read TGCAGTGCTAGTCTAAGGGGGGGGTCTAACTATGGCTACACCTTC.

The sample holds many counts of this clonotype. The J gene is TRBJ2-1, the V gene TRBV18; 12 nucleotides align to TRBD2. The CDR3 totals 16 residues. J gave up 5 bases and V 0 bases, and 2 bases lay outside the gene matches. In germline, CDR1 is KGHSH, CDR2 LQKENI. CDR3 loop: CASSPPGLAGNNEQFF. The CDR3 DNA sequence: TGTGCCAGCTCACCACCGGGACTAGCGGGTAACAATGAGCAGTTCTTC.

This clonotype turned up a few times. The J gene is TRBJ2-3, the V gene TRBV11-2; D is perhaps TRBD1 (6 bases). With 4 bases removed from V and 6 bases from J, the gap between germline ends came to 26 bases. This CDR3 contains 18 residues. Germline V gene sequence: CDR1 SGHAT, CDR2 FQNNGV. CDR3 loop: CASSSIEPGQSLSDTQYF. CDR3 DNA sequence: TGTGCCAGCAGCTCGATCGAACCGGGACAATCTTTGTCGGATACGCAGTATTTT. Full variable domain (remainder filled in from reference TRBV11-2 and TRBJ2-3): EAGVAQSPRYKIIEKRQSVAFWCNPISGHATLYWYQQILGQGPKLLIQFQNNGVVDDSQLPKDRFSAERLKGVDSTLKIQPAKLEDSAVYLCASSSIEPGQSLSDTQYFGPGTRLTVL.

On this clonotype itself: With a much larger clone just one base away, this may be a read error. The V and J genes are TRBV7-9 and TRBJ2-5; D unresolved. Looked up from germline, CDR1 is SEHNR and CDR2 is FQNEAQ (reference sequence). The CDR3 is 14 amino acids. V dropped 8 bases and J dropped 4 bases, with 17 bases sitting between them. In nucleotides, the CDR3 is TGTGCCAGCCGCTCGGACGGTCCCCGAGAGACCCAGTACTTC. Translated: CASRSDGPRETQYF.

CDR3 DNA sequence: TGTGCCAGCAGCAAAGAGCTAGCGACGAACACCGGGGAGCTGTTTTTT. Amino acid sequence: CASSKELATNTGELFF. V gene TRBV11-1 combines with J gene TRBJ2-2, with D perhaps TRBD2 (6 bases). Per the germline V gene, CDR1 is SGHAT and CDR2 is FQDESV (reference sequence). The CDR3 consists of 16 residues. The germline V and J ends were trimmed by 5 bases and 0 bases, with 13 bases remaining between them.

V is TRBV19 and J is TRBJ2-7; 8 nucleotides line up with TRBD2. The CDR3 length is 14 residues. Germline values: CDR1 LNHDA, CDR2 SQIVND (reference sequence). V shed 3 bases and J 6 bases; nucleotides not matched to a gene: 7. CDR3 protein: CASSISREELEQYF. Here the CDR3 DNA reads TGTGCCAGTAGTATCTCGCGGGAGGAGCTCGAGCAGTACTTC.

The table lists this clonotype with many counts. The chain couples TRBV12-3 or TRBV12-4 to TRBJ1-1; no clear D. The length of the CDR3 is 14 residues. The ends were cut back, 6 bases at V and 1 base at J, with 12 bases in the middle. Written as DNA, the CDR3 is TGTGCCAGCAGCTCGGCAGGCCAGAACACTGAAGCTTTCTTT. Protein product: CASSSAGQNTEAFF.

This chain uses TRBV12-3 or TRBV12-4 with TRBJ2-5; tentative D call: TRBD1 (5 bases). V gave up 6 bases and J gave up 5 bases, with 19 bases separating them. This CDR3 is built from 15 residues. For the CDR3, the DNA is TGTGCCAGCAGCCCAGGAACAGGTCCTGTGGAGACCCAGTACTTC. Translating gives CASSPGTGPVETQYF.

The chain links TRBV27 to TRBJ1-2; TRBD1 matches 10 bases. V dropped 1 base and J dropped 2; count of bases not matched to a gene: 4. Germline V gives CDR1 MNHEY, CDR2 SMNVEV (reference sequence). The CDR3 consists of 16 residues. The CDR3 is CASSLWGTGVNYGYTF. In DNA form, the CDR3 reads TGTGCCAGCAGTTTATGGGGGACAGGGGTCAACTATGGCTACACCTTC.

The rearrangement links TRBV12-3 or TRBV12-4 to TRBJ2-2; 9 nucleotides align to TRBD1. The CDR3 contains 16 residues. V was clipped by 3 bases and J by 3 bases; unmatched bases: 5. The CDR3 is CASSLGQGVYTGELFF. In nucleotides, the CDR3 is TGTGCCAGCAGTTTGGGACAGGGAGTTTACACCGGGGAGCTGTTTTTT.

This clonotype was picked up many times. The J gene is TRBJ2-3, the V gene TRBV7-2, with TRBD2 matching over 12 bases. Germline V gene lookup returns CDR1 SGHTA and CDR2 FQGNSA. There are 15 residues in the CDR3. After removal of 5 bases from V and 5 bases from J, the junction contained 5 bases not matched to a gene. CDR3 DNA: TGTGCCAGCAGCCGACTAGCGGGAGAGGTAGATACGCAGTATTTT. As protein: CASSRLAGEVDTQYF. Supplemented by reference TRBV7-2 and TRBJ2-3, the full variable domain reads GAGVSQSPSNKVTEKGKDVELRCDPISGHTALYWYRQSLGQGLEFLIYFQGNSAPDKSGLPSDRFSAERTGGSVSTLTIQRTQQEDSAVYLCASSRLAGEVDTQYFGPGTRLTVL.

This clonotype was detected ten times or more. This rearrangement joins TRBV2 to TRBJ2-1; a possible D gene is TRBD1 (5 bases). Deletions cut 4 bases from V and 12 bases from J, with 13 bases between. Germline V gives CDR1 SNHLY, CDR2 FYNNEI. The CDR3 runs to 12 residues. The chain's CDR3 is CASSGQGPRQFF. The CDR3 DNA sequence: TGTGCCAGCAGTGGGCAGGGCCCTCGGCAGTTCTTC.

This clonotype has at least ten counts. The CDR3 region has the DNA TGTGCCAGCAGCTTAGATCTGGGGGCACCCCTCCACTTT. Amino acids: CASSLDLGAPLHF. The chain is built from TRBV13 and TRBJ1-6, with TRBD1 as a possible D gene (5 bases). In germline, CDR1 is PRHDT, CDR2 FYEKMQ (reference sequence). With 1 base removed from V and 11 bases from J, the gap between germline ends came to 9 bases. This CDR3 is 13 amino acids long.

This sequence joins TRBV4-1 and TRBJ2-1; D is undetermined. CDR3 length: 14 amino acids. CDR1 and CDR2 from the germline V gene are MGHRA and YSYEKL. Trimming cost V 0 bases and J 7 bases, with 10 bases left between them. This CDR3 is CASSQEGLKNEQFF. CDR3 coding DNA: TGCGCCAGCAGCCAAGAAGGTTTAAAAAATGAGCAGTTCTTC.

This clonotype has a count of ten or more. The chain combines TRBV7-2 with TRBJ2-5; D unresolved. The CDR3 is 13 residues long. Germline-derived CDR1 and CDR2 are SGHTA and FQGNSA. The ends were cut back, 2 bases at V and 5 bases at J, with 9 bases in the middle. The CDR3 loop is CASSLTFGETQYF. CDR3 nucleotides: TGTGCCAGCAGCTTAACGTTTGGGGAGACCCAGTACTTC. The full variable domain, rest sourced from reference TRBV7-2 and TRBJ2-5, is GAGVSQSPSNKVTEKGKDVELRCDPISGHTALYWYRQSLGQGLEFLIYFQGNSAPDKSGLPSDRFSAERTGGSVSTLTIQRTQQEDSAVYLCASSLTFGETQYFGPGTRLLVL.

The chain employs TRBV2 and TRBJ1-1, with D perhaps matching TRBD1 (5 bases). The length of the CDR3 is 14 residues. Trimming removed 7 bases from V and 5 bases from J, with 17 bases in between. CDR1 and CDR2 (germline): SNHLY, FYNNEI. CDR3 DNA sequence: TGTGCCAGCACCCCGGACAAAAGAGGGACTGAAGCTTTCTTT. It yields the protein CASTPDKRGTEAFF.

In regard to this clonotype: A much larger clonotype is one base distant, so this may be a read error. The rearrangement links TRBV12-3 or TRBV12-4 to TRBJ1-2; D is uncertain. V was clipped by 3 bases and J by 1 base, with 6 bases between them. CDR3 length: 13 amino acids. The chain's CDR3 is CASSFMGNYGYTF. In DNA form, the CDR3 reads TGTGCCAGCAGTTTTATGGGTAACTATGGCTACACCTTC.

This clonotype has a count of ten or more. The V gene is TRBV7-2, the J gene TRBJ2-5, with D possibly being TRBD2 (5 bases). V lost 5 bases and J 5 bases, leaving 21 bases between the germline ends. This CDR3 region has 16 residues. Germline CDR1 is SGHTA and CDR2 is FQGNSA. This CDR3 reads CASSNRERTLEETQYF. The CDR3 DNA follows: TGTGCCAGCAGCAACCGCGAGCGGACTCTGGAGGAGACCCAGTACTTC. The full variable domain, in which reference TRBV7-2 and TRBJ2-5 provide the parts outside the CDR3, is GAGVSQSPSNKVTEKGKDVELRCDPISGHTALYWYRQSLGQGLEFLIYFQGNSAPDKSGLPSDRFSAERTGGSVSTLTIQRTQQEDSAVYLCASSNRERTLEETQYFGPGTRLLVL.

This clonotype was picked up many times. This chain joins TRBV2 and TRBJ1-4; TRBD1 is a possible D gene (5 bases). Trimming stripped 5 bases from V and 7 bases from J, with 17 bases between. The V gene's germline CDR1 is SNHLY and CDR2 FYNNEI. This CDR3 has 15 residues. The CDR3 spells CASSYFGGSGEKLFF. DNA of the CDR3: TGTGCCAGCAGTTACTTCGGGGGGTCGGGTGAAAAACTGTTTTTT. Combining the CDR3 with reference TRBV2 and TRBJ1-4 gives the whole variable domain EPEVTQTPSHQVTQMGQEVILRCVPISNHLYFYWYRQILGQKVEFLVSFYNNEISEKSEIFDDQFSVERPDGSNFTLKIRSTKLEDSAMYFCASSYFGGSGEKLFFGSGTQLSVL.

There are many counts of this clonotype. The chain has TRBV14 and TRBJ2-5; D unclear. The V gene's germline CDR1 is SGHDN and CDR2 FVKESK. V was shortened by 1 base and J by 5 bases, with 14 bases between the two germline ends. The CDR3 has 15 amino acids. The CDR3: CASSQGYRGMETQYF. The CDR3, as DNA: TGTGCCAGCAGCCAAGGTTACCGTGGTATGGAGACCCAGTACTTC.